Shown below are 6 T cell receptor beta chains from a single sample sequenced in a study of radiotherapy plus CTLA-4 blockade in lung cancer. Profiling relied on immunoSEQ multiplex PCR, and the TCRdb table lists in-frame clones only, not all of them. The top ten clones hold about 4.2% of a sample with around 70,000 clones, approximately 80% of them seen once. The sample was peripheral blood, taken from a patient treated with radiotherapy plus ipilimumab. The receptors originated from a human donor with non-small cell lung cancer who had a partial response to radiotherapy plus ipilimumab.

This rearrangement joins TRBV29-1 to TRBJ1-2; 8 nucleotides line up with TRBD1. This CDR3 has 13 amino acids. In germline, CDR1 is SQVTM, CDR2 ANQGSEA. Trimming cost V 5 bases and J 3 bases; bases outside gene matches: 5. CDR3 region: CSVSPTGDYGYTF. CDR3 DNA sequence: TGCAGCGTTTCCCCGACAGGGGACTATGGCTACACCTTC.

This clone was observed a handful of times. The chain couples TRBV18 to TRBJ2-7, with 8 bases aligning to TRBD2. Germline V gives CDR1 KGHSH, CDR2 LQKENI. The CDR3 spans 16 residues. Losses at the gene ends were 3 bases for V and 7 bases for J; bases not matched to a gene: 14. The CDR3 loop is CASSPQPPGLDGEQYF. CDR3 sequence (DNA): TGTGCCAGCTCACCCCAACCCCCGGGACTAGACGGGGAGCAGTACTTC.

This chain links TRBV7-9 with TRBJ1-1; D gene ambiguous. Deletions cut 2 bases from V and 4 bases from J, with 14 bases between. The CDR3 covers 15 residues. Per germline, CDR1 SEHNR and CDR2 FQNEAQ (reference sequence). In DNA form, the CDR3 reads TGTGCCAGCAGCTTATACGAGGGTCGAGGCACTGAAGCTTTCTTT. This gives the protein CASSLYEGRGTEAFF.

The V and J genes are TRBV5-4 and TRBJ1-2, with 9 positions matching TRBD1. CDR1 SGHNT and CDR2 YYREEE come from the germline V gene (reference sequence). CDR3 length equals 15 residues. V lost 5 bases, J lost 4 bases, and 9 bases stayed unmatched. CDR3 sequence: CASSSPGQGTYGYTF. As DNA, the CDR3 is TGTGCCAGCAGTTCCCCGGGACAGGGAACCTATGGCTACACCTTC.

This chain connects TRBV6-6 to TRBJ2-7, with 12 positions matching TRBD1. V lost 4 bases to trimming and J lost 6 bases; unmatched junction nucleotides: 7. Germline V lookup: CDR1 MNHNY, CDR2 SVGAGI (reference sequence). The CDR3 is made up of 15 amino acids. This CDR3 is CASSFPGTGGAEQYF. In DNA, the CDR3 is TGTGCCAGCAGTTTCCCCGGGACAGGGGGCGCCGAGCAGTACTTC.

The V call is TRBV7-9, the J call TRBJ1-5; perhaps TRBD1 as D (5 bases). CDR1 is SEHNR and CDR2 is FQNEAQ in the germline V gene (reference sequence). Trimming removed 6 bases from V and 1 base from J, with 13 bases in between. The CDR3 covers 15 residues. CDR3 loop: CASSLDSLSNQPQHF. For the CDR3, the DNA is TGTGCCAGCAGTCTTGACAGTCTCAGCAATCAGCCCCAGCATTTT.